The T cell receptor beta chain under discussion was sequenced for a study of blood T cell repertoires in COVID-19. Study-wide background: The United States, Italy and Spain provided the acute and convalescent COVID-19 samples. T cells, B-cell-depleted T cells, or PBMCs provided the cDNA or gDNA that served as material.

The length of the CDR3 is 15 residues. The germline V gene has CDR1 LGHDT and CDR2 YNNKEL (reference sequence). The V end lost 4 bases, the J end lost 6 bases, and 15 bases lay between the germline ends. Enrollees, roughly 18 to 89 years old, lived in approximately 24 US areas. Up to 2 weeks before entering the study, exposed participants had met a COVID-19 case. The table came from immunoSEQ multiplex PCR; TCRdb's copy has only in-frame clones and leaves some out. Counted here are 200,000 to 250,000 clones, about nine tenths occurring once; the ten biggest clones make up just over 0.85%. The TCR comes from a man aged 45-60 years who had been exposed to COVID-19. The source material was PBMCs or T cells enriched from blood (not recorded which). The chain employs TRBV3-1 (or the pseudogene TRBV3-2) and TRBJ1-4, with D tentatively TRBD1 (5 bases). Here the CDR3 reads CASSLFRQGDEKLFF. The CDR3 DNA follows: TGTGCCAGCAGCCTCTTCCGGCAGGGTGATGAAAAACTGTTTTTT.